These 32 T cell receptor beta chains originate from one sample sequenced in a study of identical twins. TCRdb fed the 5' RACE reads into MiXCR, producing one record per CDR3 protein. The table includes over 200,000 distinct CDR3 sequences, 6% to 7% detected once. These data are also associated with another study on T cells expressing NK-cell markers.

The sample comprised CD8+ T cells sorted from blood. The receptors shown here come from a woman aged 18-29 years in good health.

There are many counts of this clonotype. The gene calls are TRBV25-1 and TRBJ1-1; D not certain. V lost 4 bases and J 8 bases, leaving 11 bases between the germline ends. The germline V gene has CDR1 MGHDK and CDR2 SYGVNS. The CDR3 consists of 12 residues. CDR3 nucleotide sequence: TGTGCCAGCAGTGCTCCCCTCGCCGAAGCTTTCTTT. Amino acids: CASSAPLAEAFF.

The rearrangement joins TRBV7-9 to TRBJ2-7; D not certain. The CDR3 is 13 amino acids. Trimming removed 4 bases from V and 1 base from J, with 8 bases in between. Germline V gene sequence: CDR1 SEHNR, CDR2 FQNEAQ (reference sequence). The CDR3 loop is CASSSGISYEQYF. The CDR3 nucleotides are TGTGCCAGCAGCTCAGGCATTTCCTACGAGCAGTACTTC.

The CDR3 coding sequence is TGTGCCAGCTTAGCGGGAGGGTGGACAGATACGCAGTATTTT. Amino acid sequence: CASLAGGWTDTQYF. The chain is built from TRBV5-5 and TRBJ2-3; 11 bases align to TRBD2. The trim removed 7 bases at V and 3 bases at J, leaving 4 bases unmatched. Looked up from germline, CDR1 is SGHKS and CDR2 is YYEKEE (reference sequence). The CDR3 runs to 14 residues.

This clonotype was counted ten times or more. The rearrangement links TRBV27 to TRBJ2-3; perhaps TRBD2 as D (7 bases). Per the germline V gene, CDR1 is MNHEY and CDR2 is SMNVEV (reference sequence). This CDR3 is 14 amino acids long. The V end was cut by 6 bases, the J end by 4 bases, with 14 bases between. The CDR3 loop is CASRSGGWADTQYF. The CDR3 nucleotides read TGTGCCAGCAGGTCGGGGGGCTGGGCAGATACGCAGTATTTT.

This clonotype was recorded at least ten times. The V call is TRBV13, the J call TRBJ1-5, with D perhaps matching TRBD1 (5 bases). This CDR3 has 14 residues. V was clipped by 0 bases and J by 11 bases, with 14 bases between them. Germline V gene sequence: CDR1 PRHDT, CDR2 FYEKMQ (reference sequence). DNA for the CDR3: TGTGCCAGCAGCTTAGGCAGGGAGGTGAGGACCCAGCATTTT. Protein product: CASSLGREVRTQHF.

This clonotype appeared many times. The chain's CDR3 is CASSWKSVVAGGNEQFF. The CDR3 region has the DNA TGTGCCAGCAGCTGGAAGAGTGTTGTAGCGGGAGGGAATGAGCAGTTCTTC. This chain links TRBV7-6 with TRBJ2-1, with 11 bases that match TRBD2. This CDR3 contains 17 residues. V was pared by 4 bases and J by 7 bases, with 12 bases of the junction left unmatched. Germline V gene data show CDR1 as SGHVS and CDR2 as FNYEAQ.

This chain uses TRBV27 with TRBJ2-1, with a possible D match to TRBD1 (6 bases). Trimming stripped 7 bases from V and 1 base from J, with 14 bases between. Per the germline V gene, CDR1 is MNHEY and CDR2 is SMNVEV (reference sequence). This CDR3 is built from 15 residues. In DNA, the CDR3 is TGTGCCAGCACAACCGGGACAAGTTCCTACAATGAGCAGTTCTTC. This codes for CASTTGTSSYNEQFF.

The chain has TRBV5-1 and TRBJ2-5; 9 bases line up with TRBD2. The CDR3 totals 15 residues. The ends lost 1 base at V and 3 bases at J; junction bases unmatched: 4. Per the germline V gene, CDR1 is SGHRS and CDR2 is YFSETQ. CDR3 loop: CASSLPPSGEETQYF. The CDR3 nucleotides read TGCGCCAGCAGCTTGCCCCCTAGCGGGGAAGAGACCCAGTACTTC.

This rearrangement joins TRBV12-3 or TRBV12-4 to TRBJ1-1; 9 bases match TRBD1. Trimming took 5 bases from V and 3 from J; bases not matched to a gene: 16. This CDR3 is 18 amino acids long. The CDR3 region is CASSLGQGTVAGYTEAFF. CDR3 DNA: TGTGCCAGCAGTCTAGGACAGGGGACGGTTGCTGGGTACACTGAAGCTTTCTTT.

The V call is TRBV11-2, the J call TRBJ2-2; TRBD2 is a possible D gene (5 bases). CDR1 is SGHAT, CDR2 FQNNGV, per germline. This CDR3 spans 16 amino acids. The V end lost 2 bases, the J end lost 3 bases, and 13 bases lay between the germline ends. The DNA for the CDR3 is TGTGCCAGCAGCTTAAGCCTTTACGGGGACACCGGGGAGCTGTTTTTT. Protein sequence: CASSLSLYGDTGELFF.

The V gene is TRBV9, the J gene TRBJ2-1; 7 nucleotides align to TRBD2. CDR3 size: 16 residues. Looked up from germline, CDR1 is SGDLS and CDR2 is YYNGEE. With 6 bases clipped from V and 7 bases from J, the junction kept 16 bases outside the gene matches. CDR3 residues: CASTLGGGGGKNEQFF. CDR3 bases: TGTGCCAGCACCCTGGGTGGGGGGGGTGGTAAAAATGAGCAGTTCTTC. Full variable domain (outside the CDR3, taken from reference TRBV9 and TRBJ2-1): DSGVTQTPKHLITATGQRVTLRCSPRSGDLSVYWYQQSLDQGLQFLIQYYNGEERAKGNILERFSAQQFPDLHSELNLSSLELGDSALYFCASTLGGGGGKNEQFFGPGTRLTVL.

This clonotype was detected a few times. V usage is TRBV7-9 and J usage is TRBJ2-6; D may correspond to TRBD1 or TRBD2 (5 bases each). V lost 4 bases and J lost 1, with 14 bases in between. CDR3 length: 17 residues. Germline V gives CDR1 SEHNR, CDR2 FQNEAQ (reference sequence). The CDR3 region is CASSSGRLRSGANVLTF. CDR3 coding DNA: TGTGCCAGCAGCTCGGGACGCTTGAGGTCTGGGGCCAACGTCCTGACTTTC.

The V gene is TRBV18, the J gene TRBJ2-6, with TRBD1 identical over 10 bases. The CDR3 has 18 residues. The V and J ends lost 2 bases and 2 bases, in that order; junction bases with no gene match: 6. In germline, CDR1 is KGHSH, CDR2 LQKENI. CDR3 sequence (DNA): TGTGCCAGCTCACCAGACAGGGGGCTCTCCCCTGGGGCCAACGTCCTGACTTTC. Translation gives CASSPDRGLSPGANVLTF.

This clonotype was seen only a few times. The chain carries TRBV11-3 and TRBJ1-2; maybe TRBD1 (6 bases). CDR1 and CDR2 (germline): SGHNT, YENEEA. There are 14 residues in the CDR3. The ends were cut back, 5 bases at V and 4 bases at J, with 14 bases in the middle. The CDR3: CASSPLQGSYGYTF. CDR3 coding DNA: TGTGCCAGCAGCCCCCTACAGGGCTCCTATGGCTACACCTTC.

This clonotype was found a few times. The V gene is TRBV6-1, the J gene TRBJ1-2, with TRBD1 identical over 7 bases. Germline V lookup: CDR1 MNHNS, CDR2 SASEGT. Losses at the gene ends were 5 bases for V and 4 bases for J; bases not matched to a gene: 4. The CDR3 spans 13 residues. The CDR3 bases are TGTGCCAGCAGTCCGAAGGGGGCCTATGGCTACACCTTC. Translation gives CASSPKGAYGYTF.

The chain recombines TRBV20-1 with TRBJ2-7, with D uncertain. CDR3 length equals 15 residues. Trimming left V 3 bases short and J 2 bases short, with 17 bases between. Germline loops: CDR1 DFQATT, CDR2 SNEGSKA (reference sequence). The CDR3 DNA is TGCAGTGCTAGTGGGGTTCTGGACGTTACCTACGAGCAGTACTTC. It specifies CSASGVLDVTYEQYF.

The chain has TRBV20-1 and TRBJ2-7, with 8 nucleotides matching TRBD1. J was trimmed by 6 bases and V by 5 bases; bases with no gene match: 18. This CDR3 contains 16 residues. The V gene's germline CDR1 is DFQATT and CDR2 SNEGSKA (reference sequence). The CDR3 loop reads CSAEVHGQGGWSEQYF. CDR3 DNA sequence: TGCAGTGCTGAAGTGCATGGACAGGGAGGTTGGAGCGAGCAGTACTTC.

There are many counts of this clonotype. This chain uses TRBV27 with TRBJ2-1; D remains unclear. The CDR3 is 13 amino acids. Trimming took off 1 base at V and 2 bases at J, with 3 bases between the two ends. The germline V gene encodes CDR1 MNHEY and CDR2 SMNVEV (reference sequence). Written as DNA, the CDR3 is TGTGCCAGCAGTTTATTCCCCTACAATGAGCAGTTCTTC. Amino acids: CASSLFPYNEQFF.

This clonotype appeared a few times. The genes are TRBV19 and TRBJ2-5, with a weak D call TRBD1 (6 bases). Germline V gene sequence: CDR1 LNHDA, CDR2 SQIVND (reference sequence). V was trimmed by 2 bases and J by 5 bases, leaving 9 bases between them. The CDR3 consists of 13 residues. The CDR3 coding sequence is TGTGCCAGTAGTATAATCAGGGGTGAGACCCAGTACTTC. Its translation: CASSIIRGETQYF.

This clonotype was observed many times. This chain links TRBV4-2 with TRBJ2-3, with D possibly being TRBD1 or TRBD2 (6 bases each). The CDR3 runs 14 residues. Per the germline V gene, CDR1 is LGHNA and CDR2 is YNFKEQ. Between the trimmed V and J ends, which lost 1 base and 7 bases, there was a span of 12 bases. The CDR3 DNA is TGTGCCAGCAGCCAAGGGGGGGCCGTGAATACGCAGTATTTT. Its protein product is CASSQGGAVNTQYF.

This clonotype has a count of ten or more. CDR3 DNA sequence: TGCGCCAGCAGCAGGGCGACAGGGAACGAGCAGTACTTC. Amino acids: CASSRATGNEQYF. The gene calls are TRBV5-1 and TRBJ2-7; 7 bases agree with TRBD1. V trimming: 4 bases; J trimming: 5 bases; junction bases outside the gene matches: 6. The CDR3 covers 13 residues. The germline CDR1 and CDR2 sequences are SGHRS and YFSETQ.

This clonotype was recorded many times. The chain has TRBV4-3 and TRBJ2-3; tentative D call: TRBD2 (5 bases). V lost 4 bases to trimming and J lost 0 bases, with 11 bases between them. CDR1 is LGHNA and CDR2 is YSLEER in the germline V gene. CDR3 length: 15 amino acids. The CDR3 reads CASSRERHSTDTQYF. CDR3 in DNA: TGCGCCAGCAGCCGTGAGCGGCATAGCACAGATACGCAGTATTTT.

The V call is TRBV2, the J call TRBJ2-1; D ambiguous. CDR3 size: 15 residues. The V gene's germline CDR1 is SNHLY and CDR2 FYNNEI. V was pared by 1 base and J by 0 bases, with 7 bases between. The CDR3 nucleotides read TGTGCCAGCAGTGAAGACCTAAGCTCCTACAATGAGCAGTTCTTC. It codes for CASSEDLSSYNEQFF.

There are many counts of this clonotype. This chain uses TRBV12-3 or TRBV12-4 with TRBJ2-2; a weak D match, TRBD2 (5 bases). There are 15 residues in the CDR3. Trimming removed 8 bases from V and 4 bases from J, with 17 bases in between. The CDR3 reads CASQHSDWRTGELFF. CDR3 bases: TGTGCCAGCCAGCATTCGGACTGGCGCACCGGGGAGCTGTTTTTT.

There are a few counts of this clonotype. The V gene is TRBV6-5, the J gene TRBJ2-1; tentatively, D is TRBD1 (6 bases). In germline, CDR1 is MNHEY, CDR2 SVGAGI. Trimming took 4 bases from V and 5 from J, leaving 21 bases between them. CDR3 length equals 17 residues. The CDR3 DNA reads TGTGCCAGCAGTTTCTTACGGGACAAGGCAGGACACAATGAGCAGTTCTTC. It translates to CASSFLRDKAGHNEQFF.

This clonotype came up a few times. V gene TRBV11-3 combines with J gene TRBJ1-1, with D possibly matching TRBD1 (5 bases). Trimming took 8 bases from V and 2 from J, leaving 15 bases between them. This CDR3 region has 14 residues. Germline values: CDR1 SGHNT, CDR2 YENEEA. CDR3 bases: TGTGCCAGCGGCCGGGAAGGGGAAAACACTGAAGCTTTCTTT. Translated, it gives CASGREGENTEAFF.

This clonotype showed up many times. The rearrangement links TRBV3-1 to TRBJ2-1, with TRBD2 matching 13 bases. The CDR3 is 14 residues long. In germline, CDR1 is LGHDT, CDR2 YNNKEL (reference sequence). The V segment lost 5 bases and the J segment 7 bases; nucleotides outside the gene matches: 2. The CDR3 DNA reads TGTGCCAGCAGCTCGACTAGCGGGAGGAATGAGCAGTTCTTC. Protein product: CASSSTSGRNEQFF.

This clonotype was observed a few times. CDR3 amino acids: CASSSGTWQYF. The DNA of the CDR3 is TGTGCCAGCAGCTCCGGGACTTGGCAGTACTTC. The J gene is TRBJ2-7, the V gene TRBV11-3; the D gene is possibly TRBD2 (6 bases). Germline V gives CDR1 SGHNT, CDR2 YENEEA. The CDR3 extends over 11 amino acids. With 4 bases removed from V and 9 bases from J, the gap between germline ends came to 10 bases.

The chain carries TRBV10-3 and TRBJ2-7; 9 bases are a match to TRBD2. V shed 6 bases, J shed 6 bases, and the junction held 15 bases outside the gene matches. Germline assignment: CDR1 ENHRY and CDR2 SYGVKD. The CDR3 has 16 amino acids. The CDR3: CAIRDKLAGVSPEQYF. The CDR3 nucleotides read TGTGCCATCAGAGATAAATTAGCGGGAGTTTCACCCGAGCAGTACTTC.

This clonotype was seen a few times. The chain recombines TRBV10-1 with TRBJ2-7; tentative D call: TRBD2 (6 bases). CDR1 and CDR2 from the germline V gene are WNHNN and SYGVQD (reference sequence). The length of the CDR3 is 14 residues. Trimming stripped 4 bases from V and 4 bases from J, with 14 bases between. The CDR3 reads CASSGRDSGYEQYF. The CDR3 DNA reads TGCGCCAGCAGTGGTCGGGACTCTGGTTACGAGCAGTACTTC.

The V and J genes are TRBV12-3 or TRBV12-4 and TRBJ2-7, with D uncertain. Trimming removed 3 bases from V and 11 bases from J, with 11 bases in between. The CDR3 is made up of 11 amino acids. The CDR3 DNA reads TGTGCCAGCAGTTTCGGGTCAGGCGAGTACTTC. This encodes CASSFGSGEYF.

This clonotype was recorded many times. The rearrangement joins TRBV7-2 to TRBJ2-3, with 11 bases matching TRBD2. There are 15 residues in the CDR3. V gave up 2 bases and J gave up 4 bases; unmatched junction bases: 2. Germline assignment: CDR1 SGHTA and CDR2 FQGNSA. Here the CDR3 DNA reads TGTGCCAGCAGCTTACTAGCGGGAGGTTCAGATACGCAGTATTTT. Amino acid sequence: CASSLLAGGSDTQYF.